The 21 T cell receptor beta chains given below trace back to one sample, sequenced in a study of Japanese encephalitis immunity and Zika vaccine responses. MiXCR, run by TCRdb on the 5' RACE reads, gives a single entry per CDR3 protein. The table includes roughly 430 distinct CDR3 sequences, 1.1% detected once. For 5 to 6 days, PBMCs labeled with CFSE were cultured with peptide pools at approximately 1 ug/mL each. Unfixed live CD56-CD19-CD16-CD3+CD4+ CFSE-low cells were sorted as proliferating CD4 T cells. The sample in question was antigen-activated CD4+ T cells from blood, cultured, obtained during a Zika inactivated vaccine study. These receptors were collected from an adult woman who received an inactivated Zika virus vaccine.

By proportion, this clonotype is large. The V and J genes are TRBV5-8 and TRBJ2-1; no firm D call. The germline CDR1 and CDR2 sequences are SGHTS and YDEGEE. The CDR3 runs to 15 residues. V was cut by 4 bases and J by 0 bases, with 11 bases left in between. In nucleotides, the CDR3 is TGTGCCAGCAGCCTCTACCAGAGCTCCTACAATGAGCAGTTCTTC. Its protein is CASSLYQSSYNEQFF.

Relative to its sample, this clonotype is large (0.1 to 1%). V usage is TRBV6-2 or TRBV6-3 and J usage is TRBJ1-2; possibly TRBD1 for D (5 bases). Germline V lookup: CDR1 MNHEY, CDR2 SVGEGT. This CDR3 is built from 16 residues. V lost 5 bases and J lost 2, with 18 bases in between. DNA of the CDR3: TGTGCCAGCAGTCCCTGGGCAGAGGGGCCCAACTATGGCTACACCTTC. This encodes CASSPWAEGPNYGYTF.

The chain uses TRBV4-3 and TRBJ2-7; D ambiguous. CDR1 is LGHNA and CDR2 is YSLEER in the germline V gene. Trimming left V 4 bases short and J 2 bases short, with 15 bases between. The CDR3 contains 15 residues. The DNA for the CDR3 is TGCGCCAGCAGCCTCCGGGCAGTGGTGACCTACGAGCAGTACTTC. Its protein is CASSLRAVVTYEQYF.

By its share, this clonotype is medium-sized. CDR3 loop: CASSSSGETQYF. Here the CDR3 DNA reads TGTGCCAGCAGCTCCAGCGGGGAGACCCAGTACTTC. V and J are TRBV7-2 and TRBJ2-5; weak D call: TRBD2 (6 bases). The V gene's germline CDR1 is SGHTA and CDR2 FQGNSA. This CDR3 has 12 residues. V shed 4 bases and J shed 5 bases, with 8 bases lying between them.

This clonotype is labeled medium-sized. V and J are TRBV7-2 and TRBJ1-2; 9 bases line up with TRBD1. CDR3 length: 16 residues. In germline, CDR1 is SGHTA, CDR2 FQGNSA. The junction had 13 bases not matched to a gene; V was cut back by 5 bases and J by 6 bases. The CDR3 nucleotides read TGTGCCAGCAGCGTTACAGGGGGCGACCTTCCCAATGGCTACACCTTC. Translation gives CASSVTGGDLPNGYTF.

By sample fraction, this clonotype is large. This chain joins TRBV5-1 and TRBJ2-3; D might be TRBD2 (6 bases). CDR1 and CDR2 from the germline V gene are SGHRS and YFSETQ. The CDR3 is 13 residues long. With 5 bases removed from V and 3 bases from J, the gap between germline ends came to 10 bases. This CDR3 reads CASRWGGTDTQYF. CDR3 coding DNA: TGCGCCAGCAGGTGGGGAGGAACAGATACGCAGTATTTT.

This clonotype counts as large. This chain joins TRBV4-2 and TRBJ1-1; a possible D gene is TRBD1 (5 bases). The CDR3 is 13 residues long. V was shortened by 0 bases and J by 12 bases, with 14 bases between the two germline ends. CDR1 is LGHNA and CDR2 is YNFKEQ in the germline V gene. This chain's CDR3 is CASSQEKGRAPFF. CDR3 nucleotides: TGTGCCAGCAGCCAAGAGAAGGGCAGGGCCCCTTTCTTT.

This clonotype qualifies as medium-sized. The chain joins TRBV18 to TRBJ1-2, with D unclear. The CDR3 is made up of 15 amino acids. Trimming left V 6 bases short and J 3 bases short, with 17 bases between. In germline, CDR1 is KGHSH, CDR2 LQKENI. The CDR3: CASSLTRGKDYGYTF. CDR3 nucleotide sequence: TGTGCCAGCTCGCTTACCCGGGGTAAGGACTATGGCTACACCTTC.

This clonotype qualifies as hyperexpanded. This chain links TRBV18 with TRBJ2-2; D gene uncertain. The V gene's germline CDR1 is KGHSH and CDR2 LQKENI. The CDR3 spans 14 residues. Trimming left V 5 bases short and J 3 bases short, with 10 bases between. The CDR3 protein is CASSFDTYTGELFF. CDR3 DNA sequence: TGTGCCAGCTCATTCGACACATACACCGGGGAGCTGTTTTTT. The variable domain in full, completed from reference TRBV18 and TRBJ2-2, reads NAGVMQNPRHLVRRRGQEARLRCSPMKGHSHVYWYRQLPEEGLKFMVYLQKENIIDESGMPKERFSAEFPKEGPSILRIQQVVRGDSAAYFCASSFDTYTGELFFGEGSRLTVL.

The chain is built from TRBV19 and TRBJ2-3; D ambiguous. The V end lost 9 bases, the J end lost 5 bases, and 15 bases lay between the germline ends. Germline V gives CDR1 LNHDA, CDR2 SQIVND (reference sequence). This CDR3 comprises 13 residues. In DNA form, the CDR3 reads TGTGCCAGCAAATCGGGTTCGGGAGATACGCAGTATTTT. Its protein is CASKSGSGDTQYF. Looking up the rest from reference TRBV19 and TRBJ2-3 gives the full variable domain: DGGITQSPKYLFRKEGQNVTLSCEQNLNHDAMYWYRQDPGQGLRLIYYSQIVNDFQKGDIAEGYSVSREKKESFPLTVTSAQKNPTAFYLCASKSGSGDTQYFGPGTRLTVL.

This clonotype appeared a few times. The CDR3 DNA reads as TGTGCCAGCAGCAAAGGAGAATATAGCAATCAGCCCCAGCATTTT. It encodes CASSKGEYSNQPQHF. This chain links TRBV27 with TRBJ1-5; D not certain. The CDR3 length is 15 residues. Germline CDR1 reads MNHEY; CDR2 reads SMNVEV (reference sequence). V shed 6 bases and J shed 0 bases, with 12 bases lying between them.

In its sample, this clonotype ranks as hyperexpanded (1% or more). The rearrangement joins TRBV5-1 to TRBJ1-2; D uncertain. Trimming took 5 bases from V and 5 from J, leaving 7 bases between them. The CDR3 is 11 residues long. Looked up from germline, CDR1 is SGHRS and CDR2 is YFSETQ. The CDR3 reads CASSHKYGYTF. The DNA for the CDR3 is TGCGCCAGCAGTCACAAATATGGCTACACCTTC.

This clonotype is labeled medium-sized. The J gene is TRBJ1-2, the V gene TRBV20-1; no firm D call. V was trimmed by 0 bases and J by 6 bases, leaving 11 bases between them. The germline gives CDR1 DFQATT, CDR2 SNEGSKA (reference sequence). The CDR3 has 13 residues. DNA for the CDR3: TGCAGTGCTAGAGAGTCCTATGCTGATGGCTACACCTTC. Translation: CSARESYADGYTF.

By proportion, this clonotype is medium-sized (0.01 to 0.1%). The chain has TRBV7-2 and TRBJ1-1; D remains unclear. The CDR3 runs 15 residues. The germline gives CDR1 SGHTA, CDR2 FQGNSA. V was cut by 1 base and J by 1 base, with 10 bases left in between. DNA for the CDR3: TGTGCCAGCAGCTTAGTGGGTATGGGGAACACTGAAGCTTTCTTT. It is translated as CASSLVGMGNTEAFF.

This clonotype counts as large. The CDR3 nucleotides read TGTGCCAGCAGACTAGCAGGGGGCAGCTACGAGCAGTACTTC. Amino acids: CASRLAGGSYEQYF. This chain uses TRBV11-2 with TRBJ2-7; 8 nucleotides align to TRBD1. The germline V gene encodes CDR1 SGHAT and CDR2 FQNNGV. This CDR3 has 14 residues. V dropped 6 bases and J dropped 3; count of bases not matched to a gene: 7.

This clonotype is termed large. This chain connects TRBV2 to TRBJ2-1; 8 bases agree with TRBD2. This CDR3 region has 11 residues. Germline V gene data show CDR1 as SNHLY and CDR2 as FYNNEI. V was pared by 4 bases and J by 15 bases, with 5 bases of the junction left unmatched. The CDR3, as DNA: TGTGCCAGCAGTGTGGGGACTAGTAGGTTCTTC. Translating it yields CASSVGTSRFF.

By sample share, this clonotype is medium-sized (0.01 to 0.1%). The gene calls are TRBV20-1 and TRBJ1-2; 11 bases line up with TRBD1. After removal of 0 bases from V and 4 bases from J, the junction contained 7 bases not matched to a gene. Germline V CDR1 and CDR2: DFQATT, SNEGSKA (reference sequence). The CDR3 has 16 amino acids. The CDR3 is CSARDLRDRGSYGYTF. The CDR3 DNA follows: TGCAGTGCTAGAGATCTAAGGGACAGGGGGTCCTATGGCTACACCTTC.

In its sample, this clonotype ranks as medium-sized. The genes are TRBV7-6 and TRBJ1-6; TRBD1 aligns across 10 bases. CDR3 length: 15 amino acids. CDR1 and CDR2 from the germline V gene are SGHVS and FNYEAQ. The V and J ends lost 5 bases and 8 bases, in that order; junction bases with no gene match: 6. The CDR3 reads CASSPEGTGDSPLHF. As DNA, the CDR3 is TGTGCCAGCAGCCCAGAAGGGACAGGGGATTCACCCCTCCACTTT.

This chain links TRBV20-1 with TRBJ2-5; 9 positions agree with TRBD1. Germline V gene sequence: CDR1 DFQATT, CDR2 SNEGSKA (reference sequence). The V gene end was trimmed by 6 bases and the J gene end by 5 bases; junction bases not matched to a gene: 10. The CDR3 contains 14 residues. The CDR3 nucleotides are TGCAGTGCCCGGGACAGGGATAAAACCGAGACCCAGTACTTC. Encoded protein: CSARDRDKTETQYF.

By its share, this clonotype is medium-sized. CDR3 protein: CASSQGGGTYEQYF. CDR3 coding DNA: TGCGCCAGCAGCCAAGGTGGGGGAACCTACGAGCAGTACTTC. This sequence joins TRBV4-3 and TRBJ2-7; D is tentatively TRBD1 or TRBD2 (5 bases each). The CDR3 is 14 residues long. Germline CDR1 is LGHNA and CDR2 is YSLEER. V was clipped by 1 base and J by 2 bases, with 9 bases between them.

This clonotype counts as medium-sized (0.01 to 0.1%). Here the CDR3 reads CASSSTDTNEKLFF. In DNA, the CDR3 is TGCGCCAGCAGTTCGACAGATACTAATGAAAAACTGTTTTTT. The chain uses TRBV10-1 and TRBJ1-4, with D perhaps TRBD1 (5 bases). This CDR3 contains 14 residues. Germline V gives CDR1 WNHNN, CDR2 SYGVQD (reference sequence). V lost 5 bases and J lost 2, with 9 bases in between.